This T cell receptor beta chain was identified during a study of shared clonotypes between healthy human individuals. Comments on this clone: Its antigen remains unidentified.

General study points: The study generally estimated greater richness for naive than memory subsets.

TCRdb's copy holds only in-frame clones and misses some; the assay was immunoSEQ multiplex PCR. Found here are more than 1,200,000 clones, roughly 98.5% of them singletons; the top ten hold around 0.38%. Trimming cost V 3 bases and J 2 bases; bases outside gene matches: 4. The V gene's germline CDR1 is MGHDK and CDR2 SYGVNS. CDR3 length: 15 residues. Source material: naive CD4+ T cells sorted from blood. The subset denotes: CD45RA+ positively selected. V usage is TRBV25-1 and J usage is TRBJ1-2, with 9 bases aligning to TRBD1. This clonotype originated in a man aged 30 to 45 in good health. CDR3 in DNA: TGTGCCAGCAGTGAGGGACAGGGTAAGAACTATGGCTACACCTTC. Its translation: CASSEGQGKNYGYTF.